Listed here are 17 T cell receptor beta chains from one sample, sequenced in a study of molecular identifiers for immune sequencing clone quantification. TCRdb called the PCR reads again in MiXCR, with one record for every CDR3 protein. Of roughly 320,000 distinct CDR3 sequences in the sample, about a fifth were seen once. Sequencing input: naive CD8+ T cells from blood, with Jurkat cell RNA spiked in. Regarding subset: FACS-sorted CD8+CD4-CCR7+CD45RA+ naive T cells. The receptors were sampled from a human donor in good health. Some libraries in this study had Jurkat cell RNA spiked in.

This chain uses TRBV12-3 or TRBV12-4 with TRBJ1-4, with no clear D. The CDR3 totals 13 residues. V was clipped by 3 bases and J by 5 bases, with 7 bases between them. CDR3 region: CASSFVDNEKLFF. In DNA, the CDR3 is TGTGCCAGCAGTTTTGTGGACAATGAAAAACTGTTTTTT.

This clonotype has a count of ten or more. The V call is TRBV27, the J call TRBJ1-5; D remains ambiguous. Trimming took off 3 bases at V and 3 bases at J, with 9 bases between the two ends. This CDR3 contains 14 residues. Germline CDR1 and CDR2: MNHEY and SMNVEV (reference sequence). The CDR3 is CASSFAGFNQPQHF. The CDR3 nucleotides read TGTGCCAGCAGTTTCGCCGGATTCAATCAGCCCCAGCATTTT.

This clonotype was observed at least ten times. For the CDR3, the DNA is TGTGCCAGCAGTTCCCGGGGGGCTCAGAACACTGAAGCTTTCTTT. This gives the protein CASSSRGAQNTEAFF. The chain is built from TRBV27 and TRBJ1-1, with D possibly TRBD1 on 6 matching bases. The CDR3 contains 15 residues. V lost 4 bases and J 1 base, leaving 13 bases between the germline ends. CDR1 is MNHEY, CDR2 SMNVEV, per germline (reference sequence).

A remark on this clonotype: One base away lies a much larger clone, so this may be a sequencing read error. The chain links TRBV5-1 to TRBJ2-5; TRBD2 matches 7 bases. Germline V gene sequence: CDR1 SGHRS, CDR2 YFSETQ. The length of the CDR3 is 15 residues. CDR3 nucleotide sequence: TGCGCCAGCAGCTTCTGGGGGAGGGTCCAAGAGACCCGGTACTTC. Its translation: CASSFWGRVQETRYF.

This sequence joins TRBV10-3 and TRBJ1-2, with 8 bases that match TRBD1. This CDR3 comprises 14 residues. The V segment lost 3 bases and the J segment 2 bases; nucleotides outside the gene matches: 2. Germline CDR1 ENHRY, CDR2 SYGVKD. The CDR3 sequence: CAISDPGGNYGYTF. In DNA, the CDR3 is TGTGCCATCAGTGACCCAGGGGGCAACTATGGCTACACCTTC.

This clonotype was counted many times. The gene calls are TRBV29-1 and TRBJ2-7, with D perhaps TRBD2 (7 bases). Germline V lookup: CDR1 SQVTM, CDR2 ANQGSEA. The CDR3 totals 14 residues. Deletions cut 5 bases from V and 1 base from J, with 15 bases between. The DNA for the CDR3 is TGCAGCGTTCGCGGGGGCGGCAGTTCCTACGAGCAGTACTTC. This translates into CSVRGGGSSYEQYF.

With regard to this clonotype: A much bigger clone sits one base away, suggesting this may be a read error. This chain links TRBV7-9 with TRBJ2-7; unclear D gene. CDR1 is SEHNR, CDR2 FQNEAQ, per germline (reference sequence). The CDR3 extends over 12 amino acids. As DNA, the CDR3 is TGTGCCAGCAGAGAGATTTCCTACGGGCAGTACTTC. It encodes CASREISYGQYF.

This clonotype was recorded many times. This sequence joins TRBV7-2 and TRBJ2-5, with D hard to call. The ends were cut back, 4 bases at V and 3 bases at J, with 6 bases in the middle. The CDR3 spans 12 residues. Germline loops: CDR1 SGHTA, CDR2 FQGNSA. CDR3 nucleotide sequence: TGTGCCAGCAGCTCAGACGAAGAGACCCAGTACTTC. Its protein is CASSSDEETQYF.

The chain recombines TRBV6-2 or TRBV6-3 with TRBJ1-6, with no clear D. The CDR3 is 17 residues long. The germline CDR1 and CDR2 sequences are MNHEY and SVGEGT. Trimming removed 1 base from V and 0 bases from J, with 10 bases in between. The CDR3 DNA sequence: TGTGCCAGCAGTTACTGGGCAGCGAGCTCCTATAATTCACCCCTCCACTTT. It specifies CASSYWAASSYNSPLHF.

This clonotype was seen a single time. Relative to the germline gene, one junction end is altered; a read error may explain this. The CDR3 region has the DNA TGTGCCAGCAGCTTAGCGGCGAACACTGAAGCTCTCTTT. Translation gives CASSLAANTEALF. The genes are TRBV7-6 and TRBJ1-1; D is unresolved. There are 13 residues in the CDR3. Germline V gene data show CDR1 as SGHVS and CDR2 as FNYEAQ.

This clonotype has ten or more counts. This chain links TRBV10-3 with TRBJ1-1, with 9 bases fitting TRBD1. The CDR3 runs 16 residues. Germline CDR1 is ENHRY and CDR2 is SYGVKD. The ends lost 6 bases at V and 6 bases at J; junction bases unmatched: 14. The DNA of the CDR3 is TGTGCCATCAGGGCTATTAACTTGGACAGGGGCTCTGAAGCTTTCTTT. Its protein is CAIRAINLDRGSEAFF.

This clonotype was seen a handful of times. This chain joins TRBV4-3 and TRBJ2-1, with 9 bases matching TRBD2. The V gene's germline CDR1 is LGHNA and CDR2 YSLEER. V lost 0 bases and J lost 0; bases outside the gene matches: 3. This CDR3 contains 17 residues. The CDR3 protein is CASSQEPSGASYNEQFF. DNA for the CDR3: TGCGCCAGCAGCCAAGAACCTAGCGGGGCCTCCTACAATGAGCAGTTCTTC.

The table lists this clonotype with many counts. The rearrangement uses TRBV5-6 and TRBJ1-3; 8 positions match TRBD1. The CDR3 totals 15 residues. CDR1 and CDR2 (germline): SGHDT, YYEEEE. V dropped 1 base and J dropped 3; count of bases not matched to a gene: 3. The CDR3 bases are TGTGCCAGCAGCTTGCGCAGGGGGCTTGGAAACACCATATATTTT. Its protein is CASSLRRGLGNTIYF. The full variable domain, completed using reference TRBV5-6 and TRBJ1-3, is DAGVTQSPTHLIKTRGQQVTLRCSPKSGHDTVSWYQQALGQGPQFIFQYYEEEERQRGNFPDRFSGHQFPNYSSELNVNALLLGDSALYLCASSLRRGLGNTIYFGEGSWLTVV.

V and J are TRBV3-1 and TRBJ2-5; D might be TRBD2 (5 bases). This CDR3 is built from 15 residues. V was clipped by 5 bases and J by 2 bases, with 15 bases between them. The V gene's germline CDR1 is LGHDT and CDR2 YNNKEL (reference sequence). CDR3 sequence reads: CASSFPTRPQETQYF. The CDR3, as DNA: TGTGCCAGCAGCTTTCCCACTAGACCACAAGAGACCCAGTACTTC.

This clonotype was seen only once. Since a much larger clone is just one base distant, this may be a read error. This chain links TRBV30 with TRBJ1-1; D remains unclear. V was shortened by 3 bases and J by 6 bases, with 14 bases between the two germline ends. CDR3 length: 13 amino acids. Germline assignment: CDR1 GTSNPN and CDR2 SVGIG (reference sequence). The CDR3 spells CAWRSAPGAEAFF. CDR3 nucleotide sequence: TGTGCCTGGAGGAGTGCCCCCGGGGCTGAAGCTTTCTTT.

Ten or more counts support this clonotype. The CDR3 reads CASSLVSGGTNTDTQYF. CDR3 DNA: TGTGCCAGCAGCTTAGTGTCGGGCGGAACCAACACAGATACGCAGTATTTT. The chain links TRBV7-9 to TRBJ2-3; D gene uncertain. V dropped 1 base and J dropped 2 bases, with 16 bases sitting between them. Germline V lookup: CDR1 SEHNR, CDR2 FQNEAQ (reference sequence). The CDR3 spans 17 residues.

A few counts support this clonotype. This rearrangement joins TRBV27 to TRBJ2-3; TRBD2 agrees at 7 bases. In germline, CDR1 is MNHEY, CDR2 SMNVEV (reference sequence). The length of the CDR3 is 18 residues. V lost 5 bases to trimming and J lost 2 bases; unmatched junction nucleotides: 16. For the CDR3, the DNA is TGTGCCAGCAGTCCAATATCCCTACTAGCGTACTACACAGATACGCAGTATTTT. Translation: CASSPISLLAYYTDTQYF.